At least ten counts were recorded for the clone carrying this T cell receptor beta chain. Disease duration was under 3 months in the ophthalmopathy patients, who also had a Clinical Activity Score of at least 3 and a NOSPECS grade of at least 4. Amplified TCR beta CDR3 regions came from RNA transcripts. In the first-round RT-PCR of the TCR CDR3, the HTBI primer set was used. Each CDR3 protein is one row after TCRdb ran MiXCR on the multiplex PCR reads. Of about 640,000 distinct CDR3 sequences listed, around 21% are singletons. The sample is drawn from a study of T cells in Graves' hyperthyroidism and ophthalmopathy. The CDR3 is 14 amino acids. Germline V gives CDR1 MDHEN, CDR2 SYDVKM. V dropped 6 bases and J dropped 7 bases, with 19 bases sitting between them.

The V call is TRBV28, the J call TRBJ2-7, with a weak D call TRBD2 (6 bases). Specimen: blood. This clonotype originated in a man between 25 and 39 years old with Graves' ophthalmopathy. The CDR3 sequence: CASRPDRLVSEQYF. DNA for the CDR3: TGTGCCAGCAGGCCCGACAGACTAGTGAGTGAGCAGTACTTC.